This TCR beta chain was captured by sequencing in a study of shared clonotypes between healthy human individuals. General observations from the study: It was observed that about 5% of naive CD4 clonotypes were shared across several donors. Sampling covered nothing but blood. Tissue TCR repertoires likely differ from those found in blood.

Of note for this clone: Its antigen is unknown. One junction end does not reproduce the germline sequence, and a read error may be involved.

CD8 cells classed as naive were CD45RO-negative and positively selected for CCR7, excluding terminally differentiated effector memory CD45RA+ cells. The repertoire was sequenced with immunoSEQ multiplex PCR; TCRdb's copy has only in-frame clones and lacks some. The profile shows about 800,000 clones, around 96% of them singletons. This CDR3 has 15 residues. CDR1 is WNHNN and CDR2 is SYGVQD in the germline V gene (reference sequence). The origin of this receptor is a young man in good health. The V call is TRBV10-1, the J call TRBJ2-6; D is unresolved. The sequenced sample consisted of naive CD8+ T cells sorted from blood. Here the CDR3 DNA reads TGCGCCAGCAGGGAGTTCAGCTCTGGGGCCAACGTCCTGACTTTC. It translates to CASREFSSGANVLTF.